A selection of T cell receptor beta chains follows, all from one sample in a study of OX40 agonist ivuxolimab in advanced cancers. Profiled with immunoSEQ multiplex PCR; TCRdb holds only in-frame clones, not every one. The sample records approximately 56,000 clones, 75% to 85% being singletons. The sequencing here drew on CD4+ or CD8+ T cells sorted from blood, taken in a trial of the OX40 agonist ivuxolimab. These receptors all come from an adult with an advanced solid tumor such as melanoma, head and neck, liver or kidney cancer. The CDR3 runs from the conserved cysteine through the conserved F or W. The order of the fields is V gene, J gene, D gene, clone size, CDR3 protein, CDR3 DNA. A D gene is named only where the DNA matches it firmly. Clone size is not always given. Where it is, it says once, few, many or a class for expanded clones.

>TRBV5-4|TRBJ2-3|-|-
CASSPQGWLADTQYF
TGTGCCAGCAGCCCTCAGGGGTGGTTGGCAGATACGCAGTATTTT
>TRBV6-5|TRBJ1-6|-|once
CASSAFNSPLHF
TGTGCCAGCAGCGCTTTCAATTCACCCCTCCACTTT
>TRBV7-2|TRBJ1-5|TRBD1|once
CASSLGDRVSNQPQHF
TGTGCCAGCAGCTTAGGGGACAGGGTGAGCAATCAGCCCCAGCATTTT
>TRBV7-3|TRBJ1-5|-|few
CASRSNQPQHF
TGTGCCAGCCGCAGCAATCAGCCCCAGCATTTT
>TRBV6-5|TRBJ1-6|TRBD1|few
CASSASAGGNSPLHF
TGTGCCAGCAGTGCATCGGCAGGGGGAAATTCACCCCTCCACTTT
>TRBV6-5|TRBJ2-5|-|-
CASSPGFGAGETQYF
TGTGCCAGCAGCCCGGGTTTCGGGGCAGGAGAGACCCAGTACTTC
>TRBV11-2|TRBJ2-7|-|-
CASSLVGANEQYF
TGTGCCAGCAGCTTAGTCGGCGCCAACGAGCAGTACTTC
>TRBV6-6|TRBJ2-3|TRBD2|-
CASSPQRGGTDTQYF
TGTGCCAGCAGCCCTCAGCGGGGGGGCACAGATACGCAGTATTTT
>TRBV2|TRBJ2-3|TRBD1|-
CASSPTGGTDTQYF
TGTGCCAGCAGTCCTACAGGGGGCACAGATACGCAGTATTTT
>TRBV7-9|TRBJ2-3|-|-
CASSLEGGLSWGTDTQYF
TGTGCCAGCAGCTTAGAAGGGGGGTTGTCCTGGGGCACAGATACGCAGTATTTT
>TRBV10-3|TRBJ1-1|-|-
CAISELRLNTEAFF
TGTGCCATCAGTGAATTGCGGTTGAACACTGAAGCTTTCTTT
>TRBV6-5|TRBJ1-6|-|-
CASSYSGGPGNSPLHF
TGTGCCAGCAGTTACTCAGGGGGGCCTGGTAATTCACCCCTCCACTTT
>TRBV5-1|TRBJ2-1|TRBD2|-
CASSRTGTSGGANEQFF
TGCGCCAGCTCCCGAACCGGGACTAGCGGGGGGGCCAATGAGCAGTTCTTC
>TRBV28|TRBJ1-2|-|-
CASSLWTRGYTF
TGTGCCAGCAGTCTATGGACCCGCGGCTACACCTTC
>TRBV5-1|TRBJ2-1|-|-
CASNPAGGGRGGEQFF
TGCGCCAGCAACCCCGCTGGGGGGGGGCGCGGGGGTGAGCAGTTCTTC
>TRBV28|TRBJ1-6|TRBD1|-
CASRGQGIYNSPLHF
TGTGCCAGCCGAGGACAGGGGATTTATAATTCACCCCTCCACTTT
>TRBV6-1|TRBJ2-7|-|-
CASSEAGVTRGYF
TGTGCCAGCAGTGAAGCGGGGGTCACCCGGGGGTACTTC
>TRBV2|TRBJ2-1|-|-
CASSERNEQFF
TGTGCCAGCAGTGAAAGAAATGAGCAGTTCTTC
>TRBV11-3|TRBJ2-3|TRBD2|-
CASSTRLAVDTQYF
TGTGCCAGCAGCACTCGACTAGCAGTAGATACGCAGTATTTT
>TRBV5-6|TRBJ1-1|-|-
CASSISALIGHEAFF
TGTGCCAGCAGCATCTCTGCACTGATAGGGCATGAAGCTTTCTTT
>TRBV7-9|TRBJ2-7|TRBD2|-
CASSLAGLAPNYEQYF
TGTGCCAGCAGCTTGGCAGGACTAGCGCCGAACTACGAGCAGTACTTC
>TRBV5-4|TRBJ1-6|-|-
CASSLQSYNSPLHF
TGTGCCAGCAGCTTACAGTCCTATAATTCACCCCTCCACTTT
>TRBV27|TRBJ2-1|TRBD1|few
CASRIGTGVGNEQFF
TGTGCCAGCAGAATAGGGACAGGGGTAGGCAATGAGCAGTTCTTC
>TRBV10-3|TRBJ1-6|TRBD1|-
CATHRDSNSPLHF
TGTGCCACGCACCGGGACAGCAATTCACCCCTCCACTTT
>TRBV18|TRBJ2-2|-|-
CASSPDHKTGELFF
TGTGCCAGCTCACCCGACCATAAGACCGGGGAGCTGTTTTTT
>TRBV2|TRBJ2-1|TRBD2|-
CASSSGLAGSDEQFF
TGTGCCAGCAGTTCGGGACTAGCGGGGAGCGATGAGCAGTTCTTC
>TRBV5-1|TRBJ2-5|-|-
CASRVTAEETQYF
TGCGCCAGCAGGGTGACGGCCGAAGAGACCCAGTACTTC
>TRBV2|TRBJ2-1|-|once
CASRTGPYNEQFF
TGTGCCAGCAGAACAGGGCCATACAATGAGCAGTTCTTC
>TRBV27|TRBJ2-2|-|-
CASSLSRNTGELFF
TGTGCCAGCAGTTTATCCCGTAACACCGGGGAGCTGTTTTTT
>TRBV11-2|TRBJ2-3|TRBD2|-
CASSLADGGDTQYF
TGTGCCAGCAGCTTAGCCGACGGGGGGGATACGCAGTATTTT
>TRBV15|TRBJ1-5|-|-
CATSPTPTESNQPQHF
TGTGCCACCAGCCCAACCCCTACAGAAAGCAATCAGCCCCAGCATTTT
>TRBV27|TRBJ2-7|TRBD2|-
CASSVAGGSSYEQYF
TGTGCCAGCAGTGTAGCGGGGGGGAGCTCCTACGAGCAGTACTTC
>TRBV6-5|TRBJ1-6|-|-
CASSLRGTNSPLHF
TGTGCCAGCAGTTTACGGGGGACCAATTCACCCCTCCACTTT
>TRBV6-6|TRBJ2-1|TRBD1|-
CASTQRTGYEQFF
TGTGCCAGCACCCAGCGGACAGGGTATGAGCAGTTCTTC
>TRBV7-2|TRBJ1-4|-|-
CASSRGHPQGGEKLFF
TGTGCCAGCAGCCGGGGACACCCTCAGGGCGGGGAAAAACTGTTTTTT
>TRBV29-1|TRBJ1-5|-|few
CSAGNDDNQPQHF
TGCAGCGCGGGTAACGACGATAATCAGCCCCAGCATTTT
>TRBV7-3|TRBJ2-5|TRBD1|-
CASSFQGADGETQYF
TGTGCCAGCAGCTTCCAGGGGGCGGATGGAGAGACCCAGTACTTC
>TRBV28|TRBJ1-2|TRBD1|few
CASSLTGVVLGYTF
TGTGCCAGCAGTTTGACAGGGGTGGTCCTCGGCTACACCTTC
>TRBV10-2|TRBJ2-2|-|-
CASSGSGSNTGELFF
TGCGCCAGCAGTGGGTCGGGGTCGAACACCGGGGAGCTGTTTTTT
>TRBV4-2|TRBJ2-5|-|few
CASSPLAPPKTQYF
TGTGCCAGCAGCCCCCTGGCCCCGCCGAAGACCCAGTACTTC
>TRBV5-4|TRBJ2-1|TRBD1|-
CASTSTGSDEQFF
TGTGCCAGCACCTCGACAGGGTCGGATGAGCAGTTCTTC
>TRBV6-6|TRBJ2-7|TRBD1|once
CASSYVGTGDHEQYF
TGTGCCAGCAGTTACGTCGGGACAGGGGATCACGAGCAGTACTTC